This TCR beta chain was captured in a study of tumour-infiltrating T cells in Burkitt lymphoma. Study at large: Repertoire clonality predicted overall and progression-free survival.

V was shortened by 1 base and J by 3 bases, with 12 bases between the two germline ends. The CDR3 totals 16 residues. Germline V gives CDR1 LNHNV, CDR2 YYDKDF (reference sequence). Produced via immunoSEQ multiplex PCR; TCRdb's table is partial and in-frame only. The sample has 11,000 to 15,000 clones, 25% to 35% seen once. The receptor comes from a human donor with diffuse large B-cell lymphoma. The J gene is TRBJ2-2, the V gene TRBV15; D may be TRBD2 (6 bases). The sequenced sample consisted of tumor tissue. CDR3 in DNA: TGTGCCACCAGCAGAGGGGGGGTCGGGTACACCGGGGAGCTGTTTTTT. Protein sequence: CATSRGGVGYTGELFF. Full variable domain (outside the CDR3, taken from reference TRBV15 and TRBJ2-2): DAMVIQNPRYQVTQFGKPVTLSCSQTLNHNVMYWYQQKSSQAPKLLFHYYDKDFNNEADTPDNFQSRRPNTSFCFLDIRSPGLGDTAMYLCATSRGGVGYTGELFFGEGSRLTVL.